This T cell receptor beta chain was captured in a study of blood T cell repertoires in COVID-19. Study details: COVID-19 samples collected from the United States, Italy and Spain covered acute and convalescent phases. In each case, the material was cDNA or gDNA derived from T cells, B-cell-depleted T cells, or PBMCs.

In the source study's methods: Counts of nucleated cells, estimated from reference gene primer amplification, were obtained. Sequencing used immunoSEQ multiplex PCR; TCRdb keeps in-frame clones, though not all of them. From that table come the V and J calls and clone size; the DNA was used to work out D and trimming. Of 150,000 to 200,000 clones in the sample, less than 85% were seen once. CDR1 and CDR2 (germline): SNHLY, FYNNEI. The CDR3 is made up of 13 amino acids. Trimming removed 6 bases at V and 16 bases at J, with 22 bases between. The rearrangement joins TRBV2 to TRBJ1-5; D is possibly TRBD1 (6 bases). Material for sequencing was peripheral blood. The clonotype originates from a human donor with acute or convalescent COVID-19. The donor label of this sample is uncertain. The CDR3 nucleotides read TGTGCCAGCAGAGTATCCTCCAGGGGTATAGGTCATTTT. This encodes CASRVSSRGIGHF.